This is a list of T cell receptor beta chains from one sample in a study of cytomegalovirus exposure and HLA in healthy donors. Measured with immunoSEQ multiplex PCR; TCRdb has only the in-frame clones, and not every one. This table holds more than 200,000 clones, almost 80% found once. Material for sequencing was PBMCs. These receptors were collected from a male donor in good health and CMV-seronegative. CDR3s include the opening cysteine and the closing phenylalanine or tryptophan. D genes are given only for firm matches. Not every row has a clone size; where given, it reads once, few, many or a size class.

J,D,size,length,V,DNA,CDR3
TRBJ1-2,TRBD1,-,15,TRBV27,TGTGCCAGCAGTTACGTGACAGGGTCGGGCTATGGCTACACCTTC,CASSYVTGSGYGYTF
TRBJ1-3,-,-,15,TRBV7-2,TGTGCCAGCAGCTACGGGGGGAGGTCTGGAAACACCATATATTTT,CASSYGGRSGNTIYF
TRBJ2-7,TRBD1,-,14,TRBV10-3,TGTGCCATCAGTGAGTCCGCAGGGGGTTACGAGCAGTACTTC,CAISESAGGYEQYF
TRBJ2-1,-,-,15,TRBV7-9,TGTGCCAGCAGCGGGCCTCAGGGGATCTACAATGAGCAGTTCTTC,CASSGPQGIYNEQFF
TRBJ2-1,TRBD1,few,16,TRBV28,TGTGCCAGCAGTTTCCTCGGGACAGGGGACCACAATGAGCAGTTCTTC,CASSFLGTGDHNEQFF
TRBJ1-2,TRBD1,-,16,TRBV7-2,TGTGCCAGCGCCACATCCCCGACAGGGACGGCAGATGGCTACACCTTC,CASATSPTGTADGYTF
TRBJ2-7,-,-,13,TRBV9,TGTGCCAGCAGCCCTACAGGGATGGACGAGCAGTACTTC,CASSPTGMDEQYF
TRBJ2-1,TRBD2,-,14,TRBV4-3,TGCGCCAGCAGCCACCTCCTAGCGGGAAAGGAGCAGTTCTTC,CASSHLLAGKEQFF
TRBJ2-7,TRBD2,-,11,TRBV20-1,TGCAGTGCCAGACGGGGGGACGAGCAGTACTTC,CSARRGDEQYF
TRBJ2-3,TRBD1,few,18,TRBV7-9,TGTGCCAGCAGCTTAGCCGGGACAGGGCACCGAAGGGCAGATACGCAGTATTTT,CASSLAGTGHRRADTQYF
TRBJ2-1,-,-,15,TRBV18,TGTGCCAGCTCACCTAATCCGTCAGGGGAGAGCGAGCAGTTCTTC,CASSPNPSGESEQFF
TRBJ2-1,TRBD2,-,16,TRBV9,TGTGCCAGCAGCGTAGGTCCTGTAGCGGGAGGTAATGAGCAGTTCTTC,CASSVGPVAGGNEQFF
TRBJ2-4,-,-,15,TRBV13,TGTGCCAGCAGCTTAGTAGGGGCAGGCAAAAACATTCAGTACTTC,CASSLVGAGKNIQYF
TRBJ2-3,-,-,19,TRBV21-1,TGTGCCAGCAGCAAACGGAGAGCAGCGGGAGGGGGGTTAGGAGATACGCAGTATTTT,CASSKRRAAGGGLGDTQYF
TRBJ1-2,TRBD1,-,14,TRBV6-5,TGTGCCAGCAGTACGGGGACAGGGTTAGGGGGCTACACCTTC,CASSTGTGLGGYTF
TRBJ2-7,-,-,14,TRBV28,TGTGCCAGCAGTTATAGGGACTCCACCTACGAGCAGTACTTC,CASSYRDSTYEQYF
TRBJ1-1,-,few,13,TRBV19,TGTGCCAGTAGTACCTTTATGAACACTGAAGCTTTCTTT,CASSTFMNTEAFF
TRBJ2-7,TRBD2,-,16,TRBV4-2,TGTGCCAGCAGCCAAGATCCGGGGGGGGCACTCTACGAGCAGTACTTC,CASSQDPGGALYEQYF
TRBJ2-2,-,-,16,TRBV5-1,TGCGCCAGCAGGCTAATCTGGCAGGCGACGACCGGGGAGCTGTTTTTT,CASRLIWQATTGELFF
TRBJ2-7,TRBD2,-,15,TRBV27,TGTGCCAGCAGTCCGCTAGCGGGAGCCCTCTACGAGCAGTACTTC,CASSPLAGALYEQYF